The following is a T cell receptor beta chain sequence with its context. Its target is not known. The CDR3 loop spans 16 amino acids. CDR1 is SGHRS, CDR2 YFSETQ, per germline. Trimming pared 4 bases from V and 2 bases from J, leaving 18 bases between. Every bit of the isolated RNA underwent reverse transcription, so sequencing read expressed TCRB transcripts. Clones were read by immunoSEQ multiplex PCR, and TCRdb kept only the in-frame ones, dropping some. The sample contains around 97,000 clones, about 26% of which appear only once. These data originate in a study of beta chain features in type 1 diabetes. Study observations and caveats: Across all four CD4+ subsets, people with type 1 diabetes showed modestly shorter TCRB CDR3s.

Sequenced sample: central memory CD4+ T cells from blood. The source is a woman aged 18-29 years with type 1 diabetes. The chain recombines TRBV5-1 with TRBJ2-5, with a possible D match to TRBD2 (6 bases). CDR3 in amino acids: CASSPLEGGRQETQYF. DNA for the CDR3: TGCGCCAGCAGCCCGCTAGAGGGTGGGAGGCAAGAGACCCAGTACTTC.